The sample holds a few counts of the clone carrying this T cell receptor (beta chain). The sample is drawn from a study of cytomegalovirus exposure and HLA in healthy donors. CDR1 and CDR2 (germline): SGHRS, YFSETQ. V gave up 6 bases and J gave up 0 bases; unmatched junction bases: 9. This CDR3 is 18 amino acids long. The PCR had 60 Vbeta and 13 Jbeta primers. The assay was immunoSEQ multiplex PCR, and TCRdb's table has in-frame clones only and misses some. The sample shows hundreds of thousands of clones, approximately 70% of them seen only once. The chain combines TRBV5-1 with TRBJ2-5; the match to TRBD2 covers 15 bases. The specimen sequenced was PBMCs. This receptor was identified in a female donor in good health and CMV-seronegative. DNA for the CDR3: TGCGCCAGCACCCGGACTAGCGGGAGGGATAAGTACCAAGAGACCCAGTACTTC. This codes for CASTRTSGRDKYQETQYF.